This TCR beta chain was profiled in a study of CD8 T cells in ankylosing spondylitis (dated by TCRdb to 2016 to 2017). Study-level background: The study profiled T cell receptor beta repertoires in healthy donors and ankylosing spondylitis patients to find disease-linked TCR variants. The whole study cohort included 95 to 130 healthy donors and around 24 ankylosing spondylitis patients. Peripheral blood was sampled, and synovial fluid was also collected from ankylosing spondylitis patients. Results and caveats for the whole study, not just this receptor: Some of the motif variants had been reported before in the synovial fluid and blood of reactive arthritis patients, a finding that suggests common disease-initiation mechanisms. The disease-linked clones were reported to be significantly enriched in matched synovial fluid samples from ankylosing spondylitis patients. Blood from ankylosing spondylitis patients appeared to be characterized by a TCR beta motif made up of under 10 highly homologous amino acid variants. The disease-linked clones showed a CD8+ phenotype and occurred at relatively low frequencies in peripheral blood.

Including the terminal cysteine and phenylalanine, the CDR3 comprises 14 residues. The kept DNA is CDR3 alone, 42 bases in frame from the first base. V is pruned by 4 bases and J by 4 bases, leaving 4 bases of the junction without a gene match. According to the germline V gene, CDR1 reads SGHDT and CDR2 reads YYEEEE. Sequenced on an Illumina HiSeq 2500. Quantitative 5'-RACE with molecular barcodes was used to prepare TCR beta libraries. Turning to the authors' computational methods: To identify disease-linked TCR variants, a new computational method was used, one built on a probabilistic model of VDJ rearrangement. The public reads were quality trimmed at Q25 with fastp and then assembled into clones with MiXCR by TCRdb, keeping productive beta chains. Rows are combined by CDR3 protein, so each entry shows the most common genes and DNA. TCRdb's processing, not the authors', yielded these V and J calls. Across this sample there are some 130,000 distinct CDR3 sequences, with 7.5% to 9.5% seen only once. The top ten constitute 7.3% of the sample.

Points on this clonotype: There is no known antigen for this receptor. Base quality data are lacking; no much larger clone is found one base away.

Synovial fluid samples and blood samples obtained from the same ankylosing spondylitis patients were matched. The sample consisted of synovial fluid, either unsorted or a sorted T cell fraction (not recorded which). This sequence uses TRBV5-6 and TRBJ1-2, with 10 junctional bases fitting TRBD1. This TCR came from a male donor with ankylosing spondylitis. CDR3 reads: CASSDRGRFYGYTF. The DNA sequence is TGTGCCAGCAGCGACAGGGGGCGCTTCTATGGCTACACCTTC.